This T cell receptor beta chain originates from a study of PD-1 blockade in classical Hodgkin lymphoma. After autologous stem cell transplantation all patients relapsed, and prior brentuximab vedotin exposure differed between cohorts. Losses at the gene ends were 0 bases for V and 5 bases for J; bases not matched to a gene: 11. This CDR3 spans 17 amino acids. Looked up from germline, CDR1 is SGHNT and CDR2 is YYREEE (reference sequence). As concerns this clone: Its specificity is unknown.

The protocol was immunoSEQ multiplex PCR, while the TCRdb copy is restricted to in-frame clones and leaves out a portion. The data hold roughly 92,000 clones, with 80% to 95% observed a single time. Overall study findings and caveats: The study reported lower baseline TCR diversity in newly diagnosed patients than in healthy donors. Complete responders had baseline diversity similar to newly diagnosed patients.

This chain joins TRBV5-4 and TRBJ2-5, with 9 bases aligning to TRBD2. The receptor comes from a human donor with classical Hodgkin lymphoma. Sequences were derived from peripheral blood mononuclear cells (PBMCs), sampled at baseline. The CDR3 DNA follows: TGTGCCAGCAGCTTGGAGGTAGCGGGAGCTGGCAGGGAGACCCAGTACTTC. Its translation: CASSLEVAGAGRETQYF.